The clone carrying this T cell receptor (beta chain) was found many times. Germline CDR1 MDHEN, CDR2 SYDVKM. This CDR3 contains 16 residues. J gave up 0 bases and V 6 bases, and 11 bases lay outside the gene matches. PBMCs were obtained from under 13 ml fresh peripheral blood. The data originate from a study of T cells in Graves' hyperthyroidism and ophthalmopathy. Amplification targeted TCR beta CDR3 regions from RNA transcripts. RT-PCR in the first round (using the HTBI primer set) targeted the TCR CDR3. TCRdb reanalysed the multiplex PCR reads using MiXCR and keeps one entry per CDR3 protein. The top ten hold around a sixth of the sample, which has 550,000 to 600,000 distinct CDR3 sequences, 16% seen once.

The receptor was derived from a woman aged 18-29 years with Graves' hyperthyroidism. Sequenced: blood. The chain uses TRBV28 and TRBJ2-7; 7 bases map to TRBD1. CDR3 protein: CASSPLSGQNSYEQYF. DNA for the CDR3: TGTGCCAGCAGCCCATTGTCGGGACAGAACTCCTACGAGCAGTACTTC.